The clone carrying this TCR beta chain was detected only a few times. What it binds is unknown. PCR used 60 Vbeta primers and 13 Jbeta primers. The method was immunoSEQ multiplex PCR; TCRdb's version includes in-frame clones alone and lacks a portion of them. The table records more than 200,000 clones, 70% to 85% of them present only once. This sample was taken from a study of cytomegalovirus exposure and HLA in healthy donors. Study-wide results and limits: Later analysis reportedly placed an Asian-associated ancestry cluster below the roughly 640-donor mean in N-insertions. TCR beta V- and J-gene trimming was later associated with a missense DCLRE1C variant. One cluster of highly shared sequence variants probably arose as a sequencing artifact. Cytomegalovirus association was listed for 170 or so TCR beta chains.

Source material: PBMCs. The sequence came from a girl aged 2-10 years in good health and CMV-seronegative.

The CDR3 nucleotides read TGTGCCAGCAGCTCCCTTTCCAATGAGCAGTTCTTC. It codes for CASSSLSNEQFF. The chain is built from TRBV11-2 and TRBJ2-1; D is uncertain. V lost 4 bases and J 6 bases, leaving 7 bases between the germline ends. The CDR3 extends over 12 amino acids. Per the germline V gene, CDR1 is SGHAT and CDR2 is FQNNGV.